This is a list of T cell receptor beta chains from one sample in a study of T-cell memory formation after mild COVID-19. TCRdb itself ran the 5' RACE reads through MiXCR, one entry per CDR3 protein. The data show about 400,000 distinct CDR3 sequences, more than 20% seen once. The sequenced sample consisted of PBMCs or a T cell subset sorted from them (not recorded which). The source is an adult woman who had mild COVID-19 (a few samples of this study predate the infection). Cell type and time point are not known. The CDR3 runs from the conserved cysteine through the conserved F or W. The order of the fields is D gene, clone size, V gene, J gene, CDR3 DNA, CDR3 protein. D genes are given only for firm matches. Size tells how often a clone was seen (once, few, many) or the class of an expanded clone, and some rows leave it out.

NA	NA	TRBV7-8	TRBJ1-1	TGTGCCAGCAGCTTGCGCTTAGGGGGACGGACTGAAGCTTTCTTT	CASSLRLGGRTEAFF
NA	NA	TRBV30	TRBJ1-2	TGTGCCTGGAGTGTGCAGACTTCTAACTATGGCTACACCTTC	CAWSVQTSNYGYTF
NA	once	TRBV19	TRBJ2-5	TGTGCCAGTAGTATAGACCAGGGGGAGACCCAGTACTTC	CASSIDQGETQYF
NA	NA	TRBV19	TRBJ2-1	TGTGCCAGTACCCTGGGGTGGGAGCGCCCCTACAATGAGCAGTTCTTC	CASTLGWERPYNEQFF
TRBD2	many	TRBV12-3/TRBV12-4	TRBJ2-1	TGTGCCAGCGCGACTCTAGCGGCCCGCTACAATGAGCAGTTCTTC	CASATLAARYNEQFF
NA	NA	TRBV5-1	TRBJ2-5	TGCGCCAGCAGCTATGGACAGACCCAAGAGACCCAGTACTTC	CASSYGQTQETQYF
TRBD1	NA	TRBV11-3	TRBJ1-1	TGTGCCAGCAGCTTAGCGGACAGGCCCGGGAACACTGAAGCTTTCTTT	CASSLADRPGNTEAFF
NA	NA	TRBV23-1	TRBJ2-7	TGCGCCAGCAGTCAATCGCCAGGGGGGACCTACGAGCAGTACTTC	CASSQSPGGTYEQYF
NA	NA	TRBV24-1	TRBJ2-7	TGTGCCACCAGTGGACAGAACTCCTACGAGCAGTACTTC	CATSGQNSYEQYF
TRBD2	few	TRBV15	TRBJ2-1	TGTGCCACCAGCAGACAGGGACTAGCGGGAGGGAATGAGCAGTTCTTC	CATSRQGLAGGNEQFF
TRBD1	many	TRBV3-1	TRBJ1-5	TGTGCCAGCAGCCGCGGACAGGGTAATTTTCAGCCCCAGCATTTT	CASSRGQGNFQPQHF
NA	few	TRBV9	TRBJ2-2	TGTGCCAGCAAACGTTCCAGGGATCTCACCGGGGAGCTGTTTTTT	CASKRSRDLTGELFF
NA	NA	TRBV7-2	TRBJ1-2	TGTGCCAGCAGCCTGGGGACGAGTTTCTACACCTTC	CASSLGTSFYTF
NA	few	TRBV7-9	TRBJ1-1	TGTGCCAGCAGCCAAGGGGGGTCCTCGGACACTGAAGCTTTCTTT	CASSQGGSSDTEAFF
TRBD1	few	TRBV5-6	TRBJ1-5	TGTGCCAGCAGCCGGACAGGGGGTCAATGGCAGCCCCAGCATTTT	CASSRTGGQWQPQHF
NA	NA	TRBV24-1	TRBJ2-5	TGTGCCACCGGAGGATCACAAGAGACCCAGTACTTC	CATGGSQETQYF
NA	NA	TRBV7-9	TRBJ2-1	TGTGCCAGCAGGCAAGGTGGGGGAAATGAGCAGTTCTTC	CASRQGGGNEQFF
TRBD1	NA	TRBV29-1	TRBJ2-5	TGCAGCGCCCGGTCCGGGACAGAAGAGACCCAGTACTTC	CSARSGTEETQYF
TRBD2	few	TRBV9	TRBJ2-7	TGTGCCAGCAGCCGGGGACTAGCGGGAAAGGACCAGTACTTC	CASSRGLAGKDQYF
NA	few	TRBV24-1	TRBJ1-1	TGTGCCACCAGCCCGCCCCATTCCACTGAAGCTTTCTTT	CATSPPHSTEAFF
NA	few	TRBV15	TRBJ2-5	TGTGCCACCAGCCCCCGTGGGGGGGAGACCCAGTACTTC	CATSPRGGETQYF
NA	NA	TRBV30	TRBJ1-1	TGTGCCTGGAGGAGGGGCACTGAAGCTTTCTTT	CAWRRGTEAFF
NA	NA	TRBV9	TRBJ2-5	TGTGCCAGCAGCGTTACCAACACGGAGCAAGAGACCCAGTACTTC	CASSVTNTEQETQYF
TRBD2	NA	TRBV6-5	TRBJ2-5	TGTGCCAGCAGTTCCGGACTAGCGGGGGGGACCCAGTACTTC	CASSSGLAGGTQYF
NA	NA	TRBV10-3	TRBJ2-1	TGTGCCATCAGTGCAAGATACAATGAGCAGTTCTTC	CAISARYNEQFF
TRBD1	NA	TRBV7-8	TRBJ2-3	TGTGCCAGCAGCTTCAGACAGGGGACAGATACGCAGTATTTT	CASSFRQGTDTQYF
TRBD1	many	TRBV4-1	TRBJ1-2	TGCGCCAGCAGCCCTGTCGGCAGGGGGGACTATGGCTACACCTTC	CASSPVGRGDYGYTF
TRBD1	NA	TRBV13	TRBJ2-7	TGTGCCAGCAGCTCTCGGGACAGGGGACACGAGCAGTACTTC	CASSSRDRGHEQYF
NA	NA	TRBV6-5	TRBJ1-1	TGTGCCAGCAGTTTAGCGAGCTGGGGAACTGAAGCTTTCTTT	CASSLASWGTEAFF
NA	few	TRBV20-1	TRBJ2-7	TGCAGTGCTACCTACAACTACGAGCAGTACTTC	CSATYNYEQYF
NA	NA	TRBV7-3	TRBJ2-1	TGTGCCAGCAGCCCGTTTATAGGAGAGTACAATGAGCAGTTCTTC	CASSPFIGEYNEQFF
NA	many	TRBV20-1	TRBJ2-5	TGCAGTGCTCGTTTCCTAGGGGCCCAAGAGACCCAGTACTTC	CSARFLGAQETQYF
TRBD1	few	TRBV29-1	TRBJ2-5	TGCAGCGTTCGACAGGGGGGGGAGACCCAGTACTTC	CSVRQGGETQYF
NA	NA	TRBV6-1	TRBJ1-1	TGTGCCAGTGACTCCGGGACGAACACTGAAGCTTTCTTT	CASDSGTNTEAFF
NA	few	TRBV10-3	TRBJ2-5	TGTGCCATCAGTGAGAAAGAAGAGACCCAGTACTTC	CAISEKEETQYF
NA	NA	TRBV19	TRBJ2-1	TGTGCCAGTAGTATAACCGGGACAAACTCCTACAATGAGCAGTTCTTC	CASSITGTNSYNEQFF
NA	NA	TRBV9	TRBJ2-3	TGTGCCAGCAGCCCCCTGAGAGGGGTTACTCCAGATACGCAGTATTTT	CASSPLRGVTPDTQYF
NA	NA	TRBV30	TRBJ1-1	TGTGCCTGGAGTTGGGGGGCAACTGAAGCTTTCTTT	CAWSWGATEAFF
TRBD2	many	TRBV7-2	TRBJ2-1	TGTGCCAGCAGCTCAGCGTCCCTTAGCGGGAGGGCCAATGAGCAGTTCTTC	CASSSASLSGRANEQFF
NA	NA	TRBV7-2	TRBJ1-5	TGTGCCACCTCGACAGGAATTAGCAATCAGCCCCAGCATTTT	CATSTGISNQPQHF
TRBD1	few	TRBV7-2	TRBJ1-2	TGTGCCAGCAGCCCTCCCAGGGGGGAGAAAGGCTACACCTTC	CASSPPRGEKGYTF
TRBD1	NA	TRBV20-1	TRBJ1-5	TGCAGTGCTCCTTCGGACAGGAGGGATCAGCCCCAGCATTTT	CSAPSDRRDQPQHF
NA	NA	TRBV29-1	TRBJ2-7	TGCAGCGTGGGGGAAACGTCCTACGAGCAGTACTTC	CSVGETSYEQYF
TRBD2	few	TRBV27	TRBJ2-3	TGTGCCAGCATACCGGGAGGTAGCACAGATACGCAGTATTTT	CASIPGGSTDTQYF
TRBD2	few	TRBV12-3/TRBV12-4	TRBJ2-1	TGTGCCAGCAGCCAGGGACTAGCGGCCATCTACAATGAGCAGTTCTTC	CASSQGLAAIYNEQFF
NA	NA	TRBV5-8	TRBJ2-3	TGTGCCAGCAGTCATACCAGGACGGGAACAGATACGCAGTATTTT	CASSHTRTGTDTQYF
TRBD2	few	TRBV7-9	TRBJ2-5	TGTGCCAGCAGACCTGGACTAGCGGGAGGGCAAGAGACCCAGTACTTC	CASRPGLAGGQETQYF
NA	NA	TRBV29-1	TRBJ1-2	TGCAGCGTTGAAGAACTGGTCGCGGGCTATGGCTACACCTTC	CSVEELVAGYGYTF
NA	NA	TRBV9	TRBJ1-2	TGTGCCAGCAGCGCGCGGGACAATGGCTACACCTTC	CASSARDNGYTF
TRBD1	NA	TRBV29-1	TRBJ2-7	TGCAGCGCTAGGCAGGGGGCGAGACACGAGCAGTACTTC	CSARQGARHEQYF
NA	many	TRBV7-2	TRBJ1-5	TGTGCCAGCAGCTTCGGGTTGGTAGGCAATCAGCCCCAGCATTTT	CASSFGLVGNQPQHF
NA	NA	TRBV4-3	TRBJ1-6	TGCGCCAGCAGCCAGACCCATGGCCTGAATTCACCCCTCCACTTT	CASSQTHGLNSPLHF
TRBD1	NA	TRBV19	TRBJ1-1	TGTGCCAGTAGTATCGGGTCCGGGACAGGGAATGCTTTCTTT	CASSIGSGTGNAFF
TRBD2	NA	TRBV20-1	TRBJ2-3	TGCAGTGCTCCTCGACTAGCGGGTACCACAGATACGCAGTATTTT	CSAPRLAGTTDTQYF
NA	few	TRBV12-3/TRBV12-4	TRBJ2-1	TGTGCCAGCAGTTTGATAGCCGGGGATGAGCAGTTCTTC	CASSLIAGDEQFF
NA	NA	TRBV5-1	TRBJ1-1	TGCGCCAGCAGCTGGACAGACCCGAACACTGAAGCTTTCTTT	CASSWTDPNTEAFF
NA	NA	TRBV18	TRBJ2-7	TGTGCCAGCTCACCACAGCCGCAGGCCACCTACGAGCAGTACTTC	CASSPQPQATYEQYF
TRBD1	NA	TRBV20-1	TRBJ2-3	TGCAGTGCTAGAGTCTTAACACACAGGGGGCAGTTTAGCACAGATACGCAGTATTTT	CSARVLTHRGQFSTDTQYF
NA	few	TRBV6-5	TRBJ2-1	TGTGCCAGCAGGACCACAGGGTTTGACAATGAGCAGTTCTTC	CASRTTGFDNEQFF